A selection of T cell receptor beta chains follows, all from one sample in a study of cytomegalovirus exposure and HLA in healthy donors. This table comes from immunoSEQ multiplex PCR, and its TCRdb copy is limited to in-frame clones, with some not included. The data show about 160,000 clones, with 73% seen just once and 1.5% to 2% held by the top ten. Sequencing input: PBMCs. The receptors derive from a woman aged 18-29 years in good health and CMV-seronegative. The CDR3 runs from the conserved cysteine through the conserved F or W. D genes are given only for firm matches. Size tells how often a clone was seen (once, few, many) or the class of an expanded clone, and some rows leave it out.

j_gene	d_gene	v_gene	abundance	CDR3aa	CDR3nt
TRBJ1-1	TRBD1	TRBV27	-	CASRRDPGQYPTEAFF	TGTGCCAGCAGGAGAGACCCGGGACAGTACCCCACTGAAGCTTTCTTT
TRBJ1-2	TRBD1	TRBV6-5	-	CASSYSAGGNGYTF	TGTGCCAGCAGTTACTCAGCAGGGGGCAATGGCTACACCTTC
TRBJ1-2	TRBD1	TRBV4-1	-	CASSQEGGGQGRYGYTF	TGCGCCAGCAGCCAAGAGGGGGGAGGACAGGGACGCTATGGCTACACCTTC
TRBJ1-5	-	TRBV29-1	-	CSVLQGSTDSNQPQHF	TGCAGCGTGTTACAGGGTAGTACCGATAGCAATCAGCCCCAGCATTTT
TRBJ1-1	TRBD1	TRBV11-3	-	CASSSQGTGGYGTEAFF	TGTGCCAGCAGCTCCCAGGGCACAGGGGGCTATGGGACTGAAGCTTTCTTT
TRBJ1-5	-	TRBV19	-	CASSIAGGGRASFYSNQPQHF	TGTGCCAGTAGTATAGCAGGCGGAGGGAGGGCCTCCTTCTATAGCAATCAGCCCCAGCATTTT
TRBJ2-7	-	TRBV6-5	-	CATSRMSSYEQYF	TGTGCCACGAGCCGTATGAGCTCCTACGAGCAGTACTTC
TRBJ2-5	TRBD1	TRBV5-4	once	CASSSPRGRFQETQYF	TGTGCCAGCAGCAGTCCCAGGGGGCGCTTTCAAGAGACCCAGTACTTC
TRBJ2-2	TRBD1	TRBV4-3	once	CASSQRVRGQTGELFF	TGCGCCAGCAGCCAGCGGGTTAGGGGGCAGACCGGGGAGCTGTTTTTT
TRBJ1-2	TRBD1	TRBV5-5	once	CASSADRGLDYGYTF	TGTGCCAGCAGCGCGGACAGGGGGCTAGACTATGGCTACACCTTC
TRBJ2-3	TRBD2	TRBV18	-	CASSPIAGGTTDTQYF	TGTGCCAGCTCACCAATTGCGGGAGGGACCACAGATACGCAGTATTTT
TRBJ1-4	TRBD1	TRBV18	-	CASSPLLPGQGEEKLFF	TGTGCCAGCTCACCTCTATTACCGGGACAGGGCGAAGAAAAACTGTTTTTT
TRBJ2-4	-	TRBV30	-	CAWSVLRTAGQYF	TGTGCCTGGAGTGTACTTCGAACCGCGGGTCAGTACTTC
TRBJ1-1	-	TRBV18	few	CASSRRDTEAFF	TGTGCCAGCTCAAGACGGGACACTGAAGCTTTCTTT
TRBJ1-2	-	TRBV11-3	-	CASSPGGPGTYGYTF	TGTGCCAGCAGCCCGGGGGGGCCTGGGACTTATGGCTACACCTTC
TRBJ1-3	-	TRBV5-1	-	CASRLLDSGNTIYF	TGCGCCAGCAGACTACTCGACTCTGGAAACACCATATATTTT
TRBJ2-3	-	TRBV4-1	-	CASSQGDRTKDTQYF	TGCGCCAGCAGCCAAGGAGACAGGACAAAAGATACGCAGTATTTT
TRBJ1-1	TRBD1	TRBV5-6	-	CASSLVGQYPKMNTEAFF	TGTGCCAGCAGCTTGGTGGGACAGTATCCGAAAATGAACACTGAAGCTTTCTTT
TRBJ1-6	-	TRBV6-5	-	CASSSLMGQNNSPLHF	TGTGCCAGCAGTTCCCTAATGGGCCAAAATAATTCACCCCTCCACTTT
TRBJ2-1	TRBD2	TRBV6-6	-	CASSYSSSGDEQFF	TGTGCCAGCAGTTACTCCTCTAGCGGGGATGAGCAGTTCTTC
TRBJ2-1	-	TRBV15	-	CATSRDPAGPSYNEQFF	TGTGCCACCAGCAGAGATCCTGCGGGGCCTTCCTACAATGAGCAGTTCTTC
TRBJ2-2	TRBD2	TRBV29-1	-	CSVEDLKREASGELFF	TGCAGCGTTGAAGATCTCAAGCGGGAGGCTTCCGGGGAGCTGTTTTTT
TRBJ2-2	TRBD1	TRBV2	-	CASSFGQGGNTGELFF	TGTGCCAGCAGTTTCGGACAGGGAGGTAACACCGGGGAGCTGTTTTTT
TRBJ2-1	TRBD2	TRBV5-1	-	CASRGGTSGASYNEQFF	TGCGCCAGCAGGGGAGGGACTAGCGGAGCATCCTACAATGAGCAGTTCTTC
TRBJ2-6	TRBD1	TRBV5-1	-	CASSSAGTETFSGANGLTF	TGCGCCAGCAGCTCCGCCGGGACAGAAACTTTCTCTGGGGCCAACGGCCTGACTTTC
TRBJ2-3	TRBD1	TRBV19	once	CASSGGTGTGPQYF	TGTGCCAGTAGTGGAGGGACCGGGACAGGCCCGCAGTATTTT
TRBJ2-5	TRBD2	TRBV7-3	-	CASSSLGGGTLNQEAQYF	TGTGCCAGCAGCTCACTGGGCGGGGGGACCTTGAACCAAGAGGCCCAGTACTTC
TRBJ2-2	-	TRBV7-2	-	CASSLLTGELFF	TGTGCCAGCAGCCTATTAACCGGGGAGCTGTTTTTT
TRBJ1-1	TRBD1	TRBV28	-	CASSSWTGETEAFF	TGTGCCAGCAGTTCCTGGACAGGGGAAACTGAAGCTTTCTTT
TRBJ1-5	-	TRBV27	-	CASRASYSNQPQHF	TGTGCCAGCAGGGCCTCTTATAGCAATCAGCCCCAGCATTTT
TRBJ2-2	-	TRBV11-3	-	CASSLGRATGELFF	TGTGCCAGCAGCTTAGGCAGGGCTACCGGGGAGCTGTTTTTT
TRBJ2-7	-	TRBV6-5	-	CASSYSRGIGTYEQYF	TGTGCCAGCAGTTACTCGCGGGGTATCGGAACCTACGAGCAGTACTTC
TRBJ1-1	-	TRBV4-3	-	CASSQGGANTEAFF	TGCGCCAGCAGCCAAGGCGGAGCGAACACTGAAGCTTTCTTT
TRBJ1-2	-	TRBV15	-	CATSSHGRGNGYTF	TGTGCCACCAGCTCCCACGGACGGGGTAATGGTTACACCTTC
TRBJ2-3	-	TRBV7-2	-	CASSLVDSSTDTQYF	TGTGCCAGCAGCTTAGTTGACTCTAGCACAGATACGCAGTATTTT
TRBJ2-1	-	TRBV5-8	few	CASSRDGSSYNEQFF	TGTGCCAGCAGCCGGGACGGGAGCTCCTACAATGAGCAGTTCTTC
TRBJ1-2	-	TRBV5-1	-	CASSSILDSAYGYTF	TGCGCCAGCAGCTCAATACTGGACAGTGCGTATGGCTACACCTTC
TRBJ2-3	-	TRBV7-6	-	CASSPGQTDTQYF	TGTGCCAGCAGCCCTGGACAGACAGATACGCAGTATTTT